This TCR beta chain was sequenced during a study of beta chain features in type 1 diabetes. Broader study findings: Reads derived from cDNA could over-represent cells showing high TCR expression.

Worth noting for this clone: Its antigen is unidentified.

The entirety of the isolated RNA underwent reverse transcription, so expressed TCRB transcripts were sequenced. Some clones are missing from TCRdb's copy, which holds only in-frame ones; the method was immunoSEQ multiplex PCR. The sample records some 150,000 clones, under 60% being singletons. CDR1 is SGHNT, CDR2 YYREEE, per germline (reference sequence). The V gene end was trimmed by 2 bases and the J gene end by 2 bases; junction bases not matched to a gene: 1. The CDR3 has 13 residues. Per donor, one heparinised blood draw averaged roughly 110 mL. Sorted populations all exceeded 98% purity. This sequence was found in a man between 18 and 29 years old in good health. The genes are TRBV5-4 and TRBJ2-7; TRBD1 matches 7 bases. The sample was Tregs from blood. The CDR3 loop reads CASSFGQAYEQYF. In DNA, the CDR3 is TGTGCCAGCAGCTTTGGACAGGCCTACGAGCAGTACTTC.